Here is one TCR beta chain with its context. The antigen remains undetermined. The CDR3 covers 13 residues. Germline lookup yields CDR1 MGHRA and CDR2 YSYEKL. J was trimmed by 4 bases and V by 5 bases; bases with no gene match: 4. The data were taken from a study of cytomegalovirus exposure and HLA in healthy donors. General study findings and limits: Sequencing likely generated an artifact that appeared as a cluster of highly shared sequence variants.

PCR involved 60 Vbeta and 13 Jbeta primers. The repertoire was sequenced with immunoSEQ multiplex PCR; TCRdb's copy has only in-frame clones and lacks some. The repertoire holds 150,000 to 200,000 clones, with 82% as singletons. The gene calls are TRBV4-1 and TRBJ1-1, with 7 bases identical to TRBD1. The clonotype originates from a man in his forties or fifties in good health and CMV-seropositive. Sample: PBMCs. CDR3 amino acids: CASSVPGGTEAFF. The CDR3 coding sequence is TGCGCCAGCAGCGTCCCAGGGGGCACTGAAGCTTTCTTT.